This T cell receptor (beta chain) was captured in a study of OX40 agonist ivuxolimab in advanced cancers. Here immunoSEQ multiplex PCR was the method, and the copy in TCRdb shows in-frame clones only, minus some. The data show over 25,000 clones, 70% to 80% seen once. CDR3 length: 14 residues. The germline V and J ends were trimmed by 0 bases and 10 bases, with 11 bases remaining between them. The germline CDR1 and CDR2 sequences are SGDLS and YYNGEE. This clonotype was obtained from an adult with an advanced solid tumor such as melanoma, head and neck, liver or kidney cancer. The V call is TRBV9, the J call TRBJ1-6, with D maybe TRBD1 (5 bases). Here the sequenced sample was CD4+ or CD8+ T cells sorted from blood, taken in a trial of the OX40 agonist ivuxolimab. This CDR3 reads CASSVGGGGSPLHF. CDR3 nucleotide sequence: TGTGCCAGCAGCGTAGGGGGGGGAGGATCACCCCTCCACTTT. The whole variable domain, remainder taken from reference TRBV9 and TRBJ1-6, is DSGVTQTPKHLITATGQRVTLRCSPRSGDLSVYWYQQSLDQGLQFLIQYYNGEERAKGNILERFSAQQFPDLHSELNLSSLELGDSALYFCASSVGGGGSPLHFGNGTRLTVT.